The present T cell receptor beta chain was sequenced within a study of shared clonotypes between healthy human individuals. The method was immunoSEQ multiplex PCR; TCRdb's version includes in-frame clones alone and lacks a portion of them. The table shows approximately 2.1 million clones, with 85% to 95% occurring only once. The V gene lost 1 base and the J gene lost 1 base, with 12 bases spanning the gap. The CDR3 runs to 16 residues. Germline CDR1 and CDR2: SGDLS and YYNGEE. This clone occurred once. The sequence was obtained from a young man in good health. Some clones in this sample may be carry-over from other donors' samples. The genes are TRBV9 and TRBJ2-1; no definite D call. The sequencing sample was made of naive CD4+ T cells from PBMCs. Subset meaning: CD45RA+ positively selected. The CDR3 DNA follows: TGTGCCAGCAGCGTAAATTCGAGACATTCCTACAATGAGCAGTTCTTC. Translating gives CASSVNSRHSYNEQFF.